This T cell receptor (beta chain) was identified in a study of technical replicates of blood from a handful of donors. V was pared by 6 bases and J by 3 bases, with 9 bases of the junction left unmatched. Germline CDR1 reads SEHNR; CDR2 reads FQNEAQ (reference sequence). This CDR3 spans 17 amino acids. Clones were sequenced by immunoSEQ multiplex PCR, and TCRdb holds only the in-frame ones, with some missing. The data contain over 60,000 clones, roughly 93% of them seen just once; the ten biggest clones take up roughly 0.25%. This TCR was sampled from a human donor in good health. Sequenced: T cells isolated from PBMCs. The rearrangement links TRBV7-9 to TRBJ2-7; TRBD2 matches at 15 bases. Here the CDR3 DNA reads TGTGCCAGCAGTTCCGGGACTAGCGGGGGGTCTGTCTACGAGCAGTACTTC. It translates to CASSSGTSGGSVYEQYF.